The 10 T cell receptor beta chains below were found in one sample sequenced in a study of T cell responses to AZD1222 COVID-19 vaccine. This table comes from immunoSEQ multiplex PCR, and its TCRdb copy is limited to in-frame clones, with some not included. The sample lists 70,000 to 95,000 clones; 91% were seen once. The source material was peripheral blood, sampled 28 days after the second AZD1222 dose. The receptors stem from an adult who received the AZD1222 COVID-19 vaccine.

This chain uses TRBV25-1 with TRBJ2-1, with 12 bases lining up with TRBD2. The CDR3 contains 16 residues. Germline values: CDR1 MGHDK, CDR2 SYGVNS. V lost 7 bases and J lost 5; bases outside the gene matches: 9. CDR3 nucleotide sequence: TGTGCCAGCACTCCGACTAGCGGGAGAGGGGACAATGAGCAGTTCTTC. Its translation: CASTPTSGRGDNEQFF.

The V gene is TRBV4-1, the J gene TRBJ2-2; D unresolved. The CDR3 totals 13 residues. Between the trimmed V and J ends, which lost 0 bases and 8 bases, there was a span of 7 bases. Germline V gives CDR1 MGHRA, CDR2 YSYEKL. Here the CDR3 reads CASSQDRRGELFF. CDR3 nucleotides: TGCGCCAGCAGCCAAGATCGTAGAGGGGAGCTGTTTTTT.

This chain joins TRBV3-1 (or the pseudogene TRBV3-2) and TRBJ2-1, with 11 bases identical to TRBD2. Germline trimming cut 0 bases from V and 0 bases from J; bases unmatched to any gene: 4. From germline, CDR1 is LGHDT and CDR2 YNNKEL (reference sequence). The CDR3 totals 18 residues. CDR3 amino acids: CASSQEGLAVSSYNEQFF. The CDR3 nucleotides are TGTGCCAGCAGCCAAGAGGGACTAGCGGTTAGCTCCTACAATGAGCAGTTCTTC.

This chain joins TRBV7-9 and TRBJ1-1, with 7 nucleotides matching TRBD1. V shed 5 bases, J shed 3 bases, and the junction held 9 bases outside the gene matches. CDR3 length equals 15 residues. The germline V gene has CDR1 SEHNR and CDR2 FQNEAQ (reference sequence). As DNA, the CDR3 is TGTGCCAGCAGCACTCACAGGGGCGGGTACACTGAAGCTTTCTTT. The encoded protein is CASSTHRGGYTEAFF.

This sequence joins TRBV30 and TRBJ2-5, with 10 bases aligning to TRBD2. CDR3 length: 14 residues. The V and J ends lost 5 bases and 4 bases, in that order; junction bases with no gene match: 7. Germline CDR1 is GTSNPN and CDR2 is SVGIG (reference sequence). The CDR3 bases are TGTGCCTGGGGTCTACTAGCGGGATCAGAGACCCAGTACTTC. Translation gives CAWGLLAGSETQYF.

This clone has a handful of counts. V gene TRBV28 combines with J gene TRBJ2-7; TRBD1 aligns across 9 bases. V lost 4 bases to trimming and J lost 5 bases; unmatched junction nucleotides: 9. Germline V CDR1 and CDR2: MDHEN, SYDVKM. This CDR3 contains 15 residues. The CDR3 DNA reads TGTGCCAGCAGTTCCTCGACAGGGGGAATTAACGAGCAGTACTTC. Translation gives CASSSSTGGINEQYF.

The rearrangement links TRBV5-1 to TRBJ2-3; 14 bases are shared with TRBD2. The CDR3 is 16 residues long. Germline-derived CDR1 and CDR2 are SGHRS and YFSETQ. J was trimmed by 4 bases and V by 0 bases; bases with no gene match: 1. CDR3 coding DNA: TGCGCCAGCAGCTTGGCGGGACTAGCGGGAGCAGATACGCAGTATTTT. Translating gives CASSLAGLAGADTQYF.

The V and J genes are TRBV30 and TRBJ1-5, with D perhaps matching TRBD1 (5 bases). Germline-derived CDR1 and CDR2 are GTSNPN and SVGIG (reference sequence). This CDR3 spans 13 amino acids. V shed 4 bases and J shed 4 bases, with 11 bases lying between them. DNA of the CDR3: TGTGCCTGGACCGGGACCCTGAATCAGCCCCAGCATTTT. Amino acids: CAWTGTLNQPQHF.

This rearrangement joins TRBV5-1 to TRBJ1-4, with a weak D call TRBD1 (6 bases). CDR3 length equals 14 residues. The V end was cut by 1 base, the J end by 8 bases, with 12 bases between. CDR1 and CDR2 from the germline V gene are SGHRS and YFSETQ. The chain's CDR3 is CASSLSQGREKLFF. The CDR3 region has the DNA TGCGCCAGCAGCTTGTCGCAGGGGAGGGAAAAACTGTTTTTT.

CDR3 DNA: TGTGCCACCCAGACATCCATGGGTGCTTCCGATGGCTACACCTTC. It is translated as CATQTSMGASDGYTF. This sequence joins TRBV28 and TRBJ1-2; no definite D call. Trimming took 10 bases from V and 6 from J, leaving 24 bases between them. CDR3 length equals 15 residues. Germline V CDR1 and CDR2: MDHEN, SYDVKM.